The present T cell receptor beta chain was sequenced within a study of T cell responses to AZD1222 COVID-19 vaccine. Study conclusions and caveats: The sample set comprised mostly white British donors with more females, and clonal diversity was possibly underestimated.

The CDR3 covers 12 residues. Trimming left V 4 bases short and J 13 bases short, with 13 bases between. Per the germline V gene, CDR1 is LNHNV and CDR2 is YYDKDF (reference sequence). Generated by immunoSEQ multiplex PCR, the TCRdb table keeps only in-frame clones and is missing some. This sample carries roughly 150,000 clones, around nine tenths of them seen once, and the ten largest clones take roughly 1.9%. Worth noting for this clone: Its matching antigen is unknown.

The chain is built from TRBV15 and TRBJ2-2; D unresolved. The source is an adult in good health. Sequencing used peripheral blood, obtained on day 0 of AZD1222 vaccination. CDR3 DNA: TGTGCCACCAGCACCTTGTTTGACGGGCTGTTTTTT. It yields the protein CATSTLFDGLFF.